Listed below are T cell receptor beta chains from one sample, sequenced in a study of cytomegalovirus exposure and HLA in healthy donors. The data were produced by immunoSEQ multiplex PCR, yet TCRdb's version contains in-frame clones alone and is incomplete. Here the sample table reports about 210,000 clones. The sample was PBMCs. These receptors were collected from a woman in her thirties in good health and CMV-seropositive. Each CDR3 is given with its conserved first and last residue. A D gene is named only where the DNA matches it firmly.

TRBJ2-1 TRBV2 - TGTGCCAGCGGAATACAAGGAGGCTCCTACAATGAGCAGTTCTTC CASGIQGGSYNEQFF
TRBJ2-7 TRBV7-2 TRBD2 TGTGCCAGCAGCCCTATGACTAGCGGGGGGGCCATTGAGCAGTACTTC CASSPMTSGGAIEQYF
TRBJ2-7 TRBV19 - TGTGCCAGTAGTATTCGGACAACCTACGAGCAGTACTTC CASSIRTTYEQYF
TRBJ2-5 TRBV29-1 - TGCAGCGTTGTTGGGAGCACGCAAGAGACCCAGTACTTC CSVVGSTQETQYF
TRBJ2-5 TRBV18 - TGTGCCAGCTCCCGAACAGTTCAAGAGACCCAGTACTTC CASSRTVQETQYF
TRBJ1-2 TRBV2 - TGTGCCAGCGGGGGGGTTGACTACACCTTC CASGGVDYTF
TRBJ2-3 TRBV2 TRBD2 TGTGCCAGCAGCGGATTCACTCACACTAGCGAACTCCTCACAGATACGCAGTATTTT CASSGFTHTSELLTDTQYF
TRBJ2-2 TRBV10-1 TRBD1 TGCGCCAGCAGCGATTCCGGGACAGAAAACACCGGGGAGCTGTTTTTT CASSDSGTENTGELFF
TRBJ1-1 TRBV19 - TGTGCCAGATCCCGGAGAGGAGTCGGAAACACTGAAGCTTTCTTT CARSRRGVGNTEAFF
TRBJ2-1 TRBV9 - TGTGCCAGCAGCTTCGACGGGGAGGCGGGCAATGAGCAGTTCTTC CASSFDGEAGNEQFF
TRBJ2-1 TRBV11-3 - TGTGCCAGCAGCTTGGACCAATCCGGGAGTTCAACGGAGAATGAGCAGTTCTTC CASSLDQSGSSTENEQFF
TRBJ2-1 TRBV11-3 TRBD2 TGTGCCAGCAGCTTAGATCAAAGCGGGAGTAACTCCTACAATGAGCAGTTCTTC CASSLDQSGSNSYNEQFF
TRBJ2-5 TRBV7-9 TRBD2 TGTGCCAGCAGCTTGGCACTAGCGGGGTTCCAAGAGACCCAGTACTTC CASSLALAGFQETQYF
TRBJ1-1 TRBV7-2 - TGTGCCAGCAGCTTAATGGGCGGGGAAGCTTTCTTT CASSLMGGEAFF
TRBJ1-3 TRBV28 - TGTGCCAGCAGCCTTTCTACGTCTGGAAACACCATATATTTT CASSLSTSGNTIYF
TRBJ2-7 TRBV7-2 TRBD2 TGTGCCAGCAGCTTATCAGCGGGAGTTACCTACGAGCAGTACTTC CASSLSAGVTYEQYF
TRBJ2-2 TRBV6-1 - TGTGCCAGCAGATCACCAGGGGGGCAGGGCGGGGAGCTGTTTTTT CASRSPGGQGGELFF
TRBJ1-2 TRBV6-5 - TGTGCCAGCAGCAACGGGGGGATTCCCTATGGCTACACCTTC CASSNGGIPYGYTF
TRBJ2-5 TRBV7-2 TRBD1 TGTGCCAGCAGCAGGGGACAGGGTCAAGAGACCCAGTACTTC CASSRGQGQETQYF
TRBJ2-7 TRBV5-1 - TGCGCCAGCAGCGACCCCGGGGTCTACGAGCGGTACTTC CASSDPGVYERYF
TRBJ1-2 TRBV5-6 - TGTGCCAGCAGCTTGCTCGGGAGGGAGAAGGGCTACACCTTC CASSLLGREKGYTF
TRBJ1-4 TRBV29-1 - TGCAGCGGATACTTGGACTCAACTAATGAAAAACTGTTTTTT CSGYLDSTNEKLFF
TRBJ1-2 TRBV28 TRBD1 TGTGCCAGCGGAGTAGACAGGGTGGGTGGCTATGGCTACACCTTC CASGVDRVGGYGYTF
TRBJ2-7 TRBV21-1 - TGTGCCAGCAACCCGAAAGGCCACCAAGGGATAGCGGGGAGGATCTACGAGCAGTACTTC CASNPKGHQGIAGRIYEQYF
TRBJ2-7 TRBV27 - TGTGCCAGCAGTTCCGAGCGTTCCTTAAGCTCCTACGAGCAGTACTTC CASSSERSLSSYEQYF
TRBJ2-1 TRBV27 TRBD1 TGTGCCAGCAGCCCCGGGACAGGGAGTTACAATGAGCAGTTCTTC CASSPGTGSYNEQFF
TRBJ2-1 TRBV5-5 - TGTGCCAGCAGCCGAGGGGGATCCTACAATGAGCAGTTCTTC CASSRGGSYNEQFF
TRBJ1-2 TRBV10-1 - TGCGCCAGCAGTGGGACAGTTGACTATGGCTACACCTTC CASSGTVDYGYTF
TRBJ2-1 TRBV7-2 TRBD2 TGTGCCTGCGGGACTAGCGGGCTCCACAATGAGCAGTTCTTC CACGTSGLHNEQFF
TRBJ2-3 TRBV6-4 - TGTGCCAGCAGTGAATCAAGCGTAGATACGCAGTATTTT CASSESSVDTQYF
TRBJ1-5 TRBV19 TRBD1 TGTGCCAGTAGTATAGCCCCAGGAGGGACAGGGGATCAGCCCCAGCATTTT CASSIAPGGTGDQPQHF
TRBJ1-5 TRBV28 TRBD1 TGTGCCAGCAGTTTATGGGGCGGACAGGGCAATCAGCCCCAGCATTTT CASSLWGGQGNQPQHF
TRBJ1-2 TRBV5-1 - TGCGCCAGCAGCCGGACAGTAAATAACTATGGCTACACCTTC CASSRTVNNYGYTF
TRBJ2-7 TRBV11-2 - TGTGCCAGCTATATTTCAGGGTCGAGCTCCTACGAGCAGTACTTC CASYISGSSSYEQYF
TRBJ1-4 TRBV4-3 TRBD1 TGCGCCAGCAGCCAACTAACAGGGGGGGACGAAAAACTGTTTTTT CASSQLTGGDEKLFF
TRBJ1-4 TRBV5-1 - TGCGCCAGCAGCTTAGGTGCAACACGCCTCGCGGGTGAAAAACTGTTTTTT CASSLGATRLAGEKLFF
TRBJ1-2 TRBV19 TRBD1 TGTGCCAGTAGTAGACAGGGGGCCGATGGCTACACCTTC CASSRQGADGYTF